Given below is one TCR beta chain in context. In this sample, this clonotype turned up a few times. Its antigen has not been determined. No base quality values were provided; no much bigger clone lies one nucleotide off. Every donor in the study was a healthy Caucasian. The researchers also sequenced three unrelated adults who were not twins: a male aged 18 to 30, a male aged 50 to 59, and a female aged 50 to 59. Using Miltenyi CD45RO+ enrichment and human naive T-cell isolation kits, memory (CD45RO+) and naive T cells were isolated from PBMC. The data derive from a study of identical twins (dated by TCRdb to about 2016). Looking at the study overall: To test whether fetal clonotypes persist, this study deep-sequenced TCR alpha and beta repertoires from monozygotic twins, from unrelated adults of various ages, and from cord blood. To rule out contamination, the twin experiments were replicated at different times with different library preparation protocols.

Between the V and J ends, shortened by 5 bases and 2 bases respectively, the junction contains 12 bases. Taken from the germline V gene (reference sequence), the CDR1 and CDR2 loops are SEHNR and FQNEAQ. From its cysteine to its phenylalanine, the CDR3 spans 14 amino acids. The retained sequence is limited to the CDR3, 42 bases, with the frame set at the first base. Library method: 5' RACE. The sample was run on an Illumina HiSeq 2000. Template switching added a universal primer binding site, and the final cDNA carried a unique molecular identifier that allowed TCR cDNA molecules to be counted accurately. Specific primers in the conserved constant-segment region were used to synthesize first-strand cDNA for the TCR alpha and beta chains. To control for contamination, each cDNA library was double barcoded with a SMART-Mk sample barcode plus Illumina barcodes. TruSeq adapter sequences, together with Illumina sample barcodes, were added in two successive PCR steps. Sequencing of the TCR alpha and beta cDNA libraries was done on the Illumina HiSeq platform using custom primers. Concerning the study's data processing: MiGEC was used to process raw reads and extract unique molecular identifiers, and MiXCR was used to find CDR3 positions. Recombination models were inferred per individual with the repgenHMM and IGoR tools using an EM algorithm. Shared clonotype analysis was performed with the tcR package in R, normalizing sharing by the product of cloneset sizes. Out-of-frame nonproductive sequences were analyzed to study raw recombination free of thymic and clonal selection effects. Starting from the raw public reads, TCRdb applied fastp trimming at Q25, assembled clones with MiXCR and retained in-frame beta chains. Rows are unified per CDR3 protein, each entry keeping the most common DNA and genes. The V and J calls were not made by the authors but by TCRdb's processing. Within this sample are hundreds of thousands of distinct CDR3 sequences, with 5.5% to 7.5% of them counted one time only. Roughly 2% of the sample is in the top ten clones.

Paper-wide results and their limitations: In monozygotic twins, recombination models systematically underestimated out-of-frame TCR alpha sharing, but the models matched the sharing seen between unrelated individuals. Out-of-frame TCR alpha sequences shared between twins showed an excess of low generation-probability sequences compared with coincidental sharing between unrelated individuals. Conclusions relied on cross-sectional statistical analysis, since the same donors could not be followed over many years. Invariant T cells such as MAIT and iNKT could partly confound zero-insertion analyses, though diverse VJ usage argued against this for most clonotypes. Excess twin sharing in beta out-of-frame sequences was weaker because fewer shared sequences lowered the signal-to-noise ratio. Abundant cord blood beta clonotypes carried fewer insertions; young adult naive repertoires showed a weaker similar trend, while memory repertoires showed none.

The sequencing input was naive T cells sorted from blood. The sample's cell subset or site label, in plain terms: cells isolated with a human naive T-cell isolation kit. This receptor was obtained from a man aged 18 to 29 in good health. The sequence links TRBV7-9 to TRBJ1-1; the D gene lacks a confident call. Here is the DNA: TGTGCCAGCAGCGGAGGTGGGCCCAACACTGAAGCTTTCTTT. This sequence encodes CASSGGGPNTEAFF.